This TCR beta chain is from a study of T cell responses to AZD1222 COVID-19 vaccine. Study context: Pooled samples include second doses given at about 4 or 12 weeks.

Data came from immunoSEQ multiplex PCR; TCRdb stores just in-frame clones and leaves some out. The sample includes more than 80,000 clones, 70% to 90% seen only once; the top ten take 5.8%. General study results and limits: Mostly white British, mostly female donors; authors suggested clonal diversity may be underestimated. Spike as a whole was targeted by vaccine-associated CD4 TCRs, dominant at 160-218 and 743-854. As reported, nearly half of all spike-specific TCRs target variant regions that are unmutated.

With regard to this clone: The antigen remains unidentified.

Germline V gene data show CDR1 as MNHEY and CDR2 as SMNVEV (reference sequence). The CDR3 sequence is 17 residues long. V lost 0 bases to trimming and J lost 6 bases; unmatched junction nucleotides: 8. The rearrangement joins TRBV27 to TRBJ2-7; 13 bases are a match to TRBD2. This receptor was taken from an adult in good health. The specimen was peripheral blood, collected on day 0 of AZD1222 vaccination. The CDR3 loop reads CASSLSRTSGRVGEQYF. The CDR3 DNA sequence: TGTGCCAGCAGTTTATCGAGGACTAGCGGGAGAGTGGGCGAGCAGTACTTC.